Shown below are 27 T cell receptor beta chains from a single sample sequenced in a study of blood T cell repertoires in COVID-19 (dated by TCRdb to about 2020). The receptor library was made with the immunoSEQ multiplex PCR assay. Here the immuneACCESS table is served through TCRdb, limited to in-frame sequences with V and J called. Missing clones are a known gap in these copies; in checked studies unresolved V genes cover under half, and the rest lacks a known reason. Present in this sample are under 100,000 clones, around 82% of which were seen just once. Just over 35% of the sample goes to the ten largest clones. Sequenced material: peripheral blood. Receptor source: a man between 60 and 75 years old with COVID-19, enrolled during active disease.

This clone was recorded many times. The rearrangement uses TRBV6-5 and TRBJ2-2, with D perhaps TRBD2 (6 bases). V was shortened by 6 bases and J by 6 bases, with 17 bases between the two germline ends. The CDR3 contains 15 residues. Germline assignment: CDR1 MNHEY and CDR2 SVGAGI. The CDR3 protein is CASSFGDFSPGELFF. The CDR3 nucleotides read TGTGCCAGCAGCTTCGGGGACTTCTCGCCCGGGGAGCTGTTTTTT.

The rearrangement joins TRBV6-5 to TRBJ2-2, with TRBD2 as a possible D gene (6 bases). The V and J ends lost 0 bases and 8 bases respectively, with 10 bases between them. The CDR3 consists of 14 residues. Germline lookup yields CDR1 MNHEY and CDR2 SVGAGI. Here the CDR3 DNA reads TGTGCCAGCAGTTACTCGGGTCTAGCGGGGGAGCTGTTTTTT. Translating it yields CASSYSGLAGELFF.

CDR3 loop: CASSLLVGETQYF. CDR3 bases: TGTGCCAGCAGCTTGTTAGTTGGAGAGACCCAGTACTTC. The V and J genes are TRBV5-4 and TRBJ2-5; unclear D gene. The CDR3 consists of 13 residues. Per the germline V gene, CDR1 is SGHNT and CDR2 is YYREEE (reference sequence). Trimming removed 1 base at V and 4 bases at J, with 8 bases between.

This sequence joins TRBV4-1 and TRBJ2-1; D is uncertain. Trimming cost V 1 base and J 7 bases, with 11 bases left between them. This CDR3 spans 14 amino acids. Germline CDR1 reads MGHRA; CDR2 reads YSYEKL. The CDR3: CASSQVAAQNEQFF. DNA for the CDR3: TGCGCCAGCAGCCAAGTGGCGGCGCAGAATGAGCAGTTCTTC.

The chain joins TRBV6-1 to TRBJ2-3; 8 bases fit TRBD2. J gave up 2 bases and V 0 bases, and 4 bases lay outside the gene matches. The CDR3 contains 16 residues. Germline V gives CDR1 MNHNS, CDR2 SASEGT. CDR3 nucleotide sequence: TGTGCCAGCAGTGAAGCACGGGGGGGTTTCACAGATACGCAGTATTTT. Its translation: CASSEARGGFTDTQYF.

The chain has TRBV7-3 and TRBJ1-1; weak D call: TRBD1 (6 bases). The CDR3 length is 13 residues. From germline, CDR1 is SGHTA and CDR2 FQGTGA. V lost 5 bases, J lost 1 base, and 8 bases lay in between. The CDR3 protein is CASSGQKNTEAFF. The CDR3 DNA is TGTGCCAGCAGCGGACAGAAGAACACTGAAGCTTTCTTT.

The chain is built from TRBV5-5 and TRBJ2-1; TRBD1 matches 10 bases. This CDR3 is 16 amino acids long. CDR1 is SGHKS and CDR2 is YYEKEE in the germline V gene (reference sequence). J gave up 5 bases and V 4 bases, and 9 bases lay outside the gene matches. The CDR3 DNA reads TGTGCCAGCAGCGGGGGGGACAGGGGCCTTGACAATGAGCAGTTCTTC. Amino acid sequence: CASSGGDRGLDNEQFF.

J is TRBJ1-1 and V is TRBV18; D gene uncertain. The V gene lost 5 bases and the J gene lost 1 base, with 8 bases spanning the gap. This CDR3 spans 13 amino acids. The germline V gene has CDR1 KGHSH and CDR2 LQKENI. In DNA, the CDR3 is TGTGCCAGCTCAGCTCAGGAGAACACTGAAGCTTTCTTT. Protein product: CASSAQENTEAFF.

The chain couples TRBV5-1 to TRBJ2-7; 9 bases agree with TRBD1. The CDR3 is 16 amino acids. CDR1 is SGHRS and CDR2 is YFSETQ in the germline V gene. With V trimmed by 1 base and J by 5 bases, 10 bases remained unmatched. The chain's CDR3 is CASSLTSGTGSHEQYF. CDR3 DNA: TGCGCCAGCAGCTTGACATCAGGGACAGGGAGCCACGAGCAGTACTTC.

A note on this clone: This specimen includes other DNA sequences encoding the same CDR3. This chain uses TRBV18 with TRBJ2-7; tentative D call: TRBD2 (7 bases). CDR3 length: 15 residues. Trimming stripped 1 base from V and 2 bases from J, with 12 bases between. Germline V gene data show CDR1 as KGHSH and CDR2 as LQKENI. CDR3 loop: CASSPQQGGPYEQYF. CDR3 in DNA: TGTGCCAGCTCACCACAACAGGGAGGGCCCTACGAGCAGTACTTC. Looking up the rest from reference TRBV18 and TRBJ2-7 gives the full variable domain: NAGVMQNPRHLVRRRGQEARLRCSPMKGHSHVYWYRQLPEEGLKFMVYLQKENIIDESGMPKERFSAEFPKEGPSILRIQQVVRGDSAAYFCASSPQQGGPYEQYFGPGTRLTVT.

J is TRBJ1-6 and V is TRBV3-1 (or the pseudogene TRBV3-2); perhaps TRBD1 as D (5 bases). Germline V gives CDR1 LGHDT, CDR2 YNNKEL (reference sequence). The CDR3 is 14 amino acids. The V end lost 4 bases, the J end lost 3 bases, and 7 bases lay between the germline ends. CDR3 loop: CASSPGLYNSPLHF. The DNA for the CDR3 is TGTGCCAGCAGCCCAGGGCTCTATAATTCACCCCTCCACTTT.

This chain connects TRBV19 to TRBJ2-4; 9 positions agree with TRBD1. Germline loops: CDR1 LNHDA, CDR2 SQIVND (reference sequence). The CDR3 runs to 12 residues. J lost 9 bases, V lost 6 bases, and 3 bases had no gene match. The CDR3, as DNA: TGTGCCAGTAGGGGGACAGGGTTCATTCAGTACTTC. This translates into CASRGTGFIQYF.

The gene calls are TRBV24-1 and TRBJ2-3; TRBD2 agrees at 11 bases. The germline gives CDR1 KGHDR, CDR2 SFDVKD. V was pared by 4 bases and J by 2 bases, with 4 bases of the junction left unmatched. The CDR3 covers 16 residues. DNA of the CDR3: TGTGCCACCAGTGACGGGACTAGCGGATTCACAGATACGCAGTATTTT. Translating gives CATSDGTSGFTDTQYF.

The rearrangement joins TRBV25-1 to TRBJ1-6, with 7 bases lining up with TRBD1. In germline, CDR1 is MGHDK, CDR2 SYGVNS. The CDR3 is 16 residues long. V gave up 3 bases and J gave up 2 bases; unmatched junction bases: 4. CDR3 residues: CASSEARGAYNSPLHF. The CDR3 DNA is TGTGCCAGCAGTGAGGCCAGGGGGGCCTATAATTCACCCCTCCACTTT.

Here the CDR3 reads CASSLSGQDGYTF. For the CDR3, the DNA is TGTGCCAGCAGCTTAAGTGGACAGGATGGCTACACCTTC. The chain uses TRBV7-9 and TRBJ1-2, with 7 nucleotides matching TRBD1. The V segment lost 2 bases and the J segment 6 bases; nucleotides outside the gene matches: 3. The V gene's germline CDR1 is SEHNR and CDR2 FQNEAQ (reference sequence). The CDR3 has 13 residues.

The chain employs TRBV5-4 and TRBJ2-2; 8 positions agree with TRBD2. Losses at the gene ends were 0 bases for V and 6 bases for J; bases not matched to a gene: 7. Germline V gene sequence: CDR1 SGHNT, CDR2 YYREEE (reference sequence). This CDR3 comprises 16 residues. The CDR3 loop reads CASSLEGLVGSGELFF. In DNA form, the CDR3 reads TGTGCCAGCAGCTTGGAGGGACTAGTGGGCTCCGGGGAGCTGTTTTTT.

The chain uses TRBV7-3 and TRBJ2-5; D is perhaps TRBD2 (6 bases). Looked up from germline, CDR1 is SGHTA and CDR2 is FQGTGA. Trimming cost V 0 bases and J 1 base, with 9 bases left between them. This CDR3 comprises 15 residues. The CDR3 sequence: CASSLTGGIQETQYF. The CDR3 nucleotides are TGTGCCAGCAGCTTAACTGGAGGGATCCAAGAGACCCAGTACTTC.

This chain connects TRBV6-5 to TRBJ2-5; possibly TRBD2 for D (6 bases). The CDR3 covers 15 residues. V was cut by 4 bases and J by 2 bases, with 14 bases left in between. Per germline, CDR1 MNHEY and CDR2 SVGAGI. In DNA form, the CDR3 reads TGTGCCAGCAGTTTCTTAACTCGGGAGCAAGAGACCCAGTACTTC. It encodes CASSFLTREQETQYF.

In DNA, the CDR3 is TGTGCCAGCAGCTTAGAGGCGGGACTAGCGGGAGTCAATGAGCAGTTCTTC. This encodes CASSLEAGLAGVNEQFF. The chain has TRBV7-8 and TRBJ2-1; 14 nucleotides align to TRBD2. This CDR3 region has 17 residues. Looked up from germline, CDR1 is SGHVS and CDR2 is FQNEAQ. J gave up 6 bases and V 1 base, and 5 bases lay outside the gene matches.

The chain is built from TRBV5-6 and TRBJ1-5; 12 bases match TRBD1. The V gene end was trimmed by 0 bases and the J gene end by 5 bases; junction bases not matched to a gene: 9. The CDR3 consists of 18 residues. Germline CDR1 SGHDT, CDR2 YYEEEE. The CDR3 protein is CASSLVLGQGAKYQPQHF. CDR3 nucleotides: TGTGCCAGCAGCTTGGTTCTGGGACAGGGGGCTAAGTATCAGCCCCAGCATTTT.

The CDR3 nucleotides are TGCGCCAGCAGCCTCCCGGGACTAGCGGGGGGGCCGACAGATACGCAGTATTTT. Encoded protein: CASSLPGLAGGPTDTQYF. The chain employs TRBV5-1 and TRBJ2-3; 16 positions agree with TRBD2. V dropped 4 bases and J dropped 3; count of bases not matched to a gene: 8. Germline loops: CDR1 SGHRS, CDR2 YFSETQ. The CDR3 contains 18 residues.

This rearrangement joins TRBV3-1 (or the pseudogene TRBV3-2) to TRBJ1-1; D gene ambiguous. The CDR3 extends over 12 amino acids. Trimming cost V 1 base and J 5 bases, with 5 bases left between them. Germline CDR1 LGHDT, CDR2 YNNKEL (reference sequence). CDR3 DNA sequence: TGTGCCAGCAGCCAAGTCAGGACTGAAGCTTTCTTT. This translates into CASSQVRTEAFF.

The chain couples TRBV5-1 to TRBJ2-2; 9 positions match TRBD1. Unmatched junction bases numbered 4, after V lost 6 bases and J lost 1 base. There are 15 residues in the CDR3. Germline CDR1 is SGHRS and CDR2 is YFSETQ. In nucleotides, the CDR3 is TGCGCCAGCAATGCGGGACAGGGGAACACCGGGGAGCTGTTTTTT. It encodes CASNAGQGNTGELFF. The full variable domain, in which reference TRBV5-1 and TRBJ2-2 provide the parts outside the CDR3, is KAGVTQTPRYLIKTRGQQVTLSCSPISGHRSVSWYQQTPGQGLQFLFEYFSETQRNKGNFPGRFSGRQFSNSRSEMNVSTLELGDSALYLCASNAGQGNTGELFFGEGSRLTVL.

This clone has only a few counts. The chain couples TRBV2 to TRBJ1-5; TRBD1 matches at 7 bases. J was trimmed by 5 bases and V by 6 bases; bases with no gene match: 7. Germline assignment: CDR1 SNHLY and CDR2 FYNNEI. CDR3 length: 14 amino acids. The CDR3 loop is CASSGKDRDQPQHF. CDR3 nucleotide sequence: TGTGCCAGCAGCGGGAAAGACAGGGATCAGCCCCAGCATTTT.

This rearrangement joins TRBV9 to TRBJ2-1, with D possibly TRBD2 on 6 matching bases. CDR3 length: 15 amino acids. Germline V gives CDR1 SGDLS, CDR2 YYNGEE. V was shortened by 3 bases and J by 14 bases, with 24 bases between the two germline ends. CDR3 sequence reads: CASSAEGTGNGGEFF. In DNA, the CDR3 is TGTGCCAGCAGCGCCGAGGGGACGGGAAACGGAGGGGAGTTCTTC.

The chain recombines TRBV12-3 or TRBV12-4 with TRBJ1-3; 8 bases agree with TRBD1. This CDR3 has 13 residues. Unmatched junction bases numbered 0, after V lost 4 bases and J lost 4 bases. The CDR3 region has the DNA TGTGCCAGCAGTTGGGACAGGGGAAACACCATATATTTT. The encoded protein is CASSWDRGNTIYF.

The genes are TRBV5-4 and TRBJ2-1, with TRBD2 matching over 10 bases. V dropped 3 bases and J dropped 10; count of bases not matched to a gene: 7. The CDR3 spans 14 residues. The germline V gene encodes CDR1 SGHNT and CDR2 YYREEE (reference sequence). CDR3 sequence: CASSYPGTSEEQFF. The DNA for the CDR3 is TGTGCCAGCAGCTACCCCGGGACTAGCGAGGAGCAGTTCTTC.